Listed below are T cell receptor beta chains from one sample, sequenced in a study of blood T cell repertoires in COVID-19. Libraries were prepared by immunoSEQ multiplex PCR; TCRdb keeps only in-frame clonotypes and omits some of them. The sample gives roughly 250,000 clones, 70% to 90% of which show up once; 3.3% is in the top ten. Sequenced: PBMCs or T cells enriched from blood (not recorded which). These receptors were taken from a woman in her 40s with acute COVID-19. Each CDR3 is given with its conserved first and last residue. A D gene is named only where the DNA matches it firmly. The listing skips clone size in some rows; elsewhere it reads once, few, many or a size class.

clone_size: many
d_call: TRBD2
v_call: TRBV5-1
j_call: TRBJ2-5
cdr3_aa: CASSWVAGGGETQYF
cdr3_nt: TGCGCCAGCAGCTGGGTAGCGGGAGGGGGAGAGACCCAGTACTTC

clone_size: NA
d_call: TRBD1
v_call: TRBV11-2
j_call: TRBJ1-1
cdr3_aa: CASSLAPKGAWTEAFF
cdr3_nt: TGTGCCAGCAGCTTAGCCCCAAAGGGGGCATGGACTGAAGCTTTCTTT

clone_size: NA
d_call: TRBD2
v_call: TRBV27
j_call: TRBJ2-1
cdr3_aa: CASRGVRLADEQFF
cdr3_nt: TGTGCCAGCCGGGGTGTAAGACTAGCGGATGAGCAGTTCTTC

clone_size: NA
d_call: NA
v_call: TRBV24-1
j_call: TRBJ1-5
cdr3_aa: CATNLERGTSNQPQHF
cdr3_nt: TGTGCCACCAACTTAGAGAGGGGGACTAGCAATCAGCCCCAGCATTTT

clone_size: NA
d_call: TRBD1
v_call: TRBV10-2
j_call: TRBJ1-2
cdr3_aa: CASSAPDRGVEGYTF
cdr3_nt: TGCGCCAGCAGTGCCCCCGACAGGGGGGTTGAAGGCTACACCTTC

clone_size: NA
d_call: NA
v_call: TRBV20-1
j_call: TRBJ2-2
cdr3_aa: CSASSQGRTGELFF
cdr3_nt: TGCAGTGCTAGTTCGCAGGGGAGAACCGGGGAGCTGTTTTTT

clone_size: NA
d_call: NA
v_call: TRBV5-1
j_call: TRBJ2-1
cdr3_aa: CASSLGRRDNEQFF
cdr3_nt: TGCGCCAGCAGCTTAGGCAGGAGGGACAATGAGCAGTTCTTC

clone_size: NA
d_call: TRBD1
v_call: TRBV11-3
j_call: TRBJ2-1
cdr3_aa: CASRKGTGDEQFF
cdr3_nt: TGTGCCAGCAGGAAAGGGACAGGCGATGAGCAGTTCTTC

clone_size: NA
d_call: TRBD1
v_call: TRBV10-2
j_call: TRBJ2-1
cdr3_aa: CASSWTGLNNEQFF
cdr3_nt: TGCGCCAGCAGTTGGACAGGGTTAAACAATGAGCAGTTCTTC

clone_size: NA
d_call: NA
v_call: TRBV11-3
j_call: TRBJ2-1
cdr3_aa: CASSPSGEGAYNEQFF
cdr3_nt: TGTGCCAGCAGCCCCTCGGGAGAAGGCGCCTACAATGAGCAGTTCTTC